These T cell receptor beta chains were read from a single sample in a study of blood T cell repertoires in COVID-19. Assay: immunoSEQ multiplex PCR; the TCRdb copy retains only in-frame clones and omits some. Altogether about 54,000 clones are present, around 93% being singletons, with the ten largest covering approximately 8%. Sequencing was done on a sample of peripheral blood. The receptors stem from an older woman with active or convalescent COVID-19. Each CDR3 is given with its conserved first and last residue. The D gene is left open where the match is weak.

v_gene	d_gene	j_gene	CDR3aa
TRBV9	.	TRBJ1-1	CASSVDPGRTEAFF
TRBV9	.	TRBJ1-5	CASSGSWQGGQPQHF
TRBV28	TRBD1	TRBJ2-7	CASRTGSRSYEQYF
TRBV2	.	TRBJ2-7	CASREDSQSYEQYF
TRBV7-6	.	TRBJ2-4	CASSQGGGLKNIQYF
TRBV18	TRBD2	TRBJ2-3	CASSPLRELADTQYF
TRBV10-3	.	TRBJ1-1	CAIGRELNTEAFF
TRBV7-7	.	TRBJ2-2	CASSFYTGQGPTGELFF
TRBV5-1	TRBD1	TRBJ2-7	CASSRDREEGEQYF
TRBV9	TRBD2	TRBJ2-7	CASSVGVGGEYEQYF
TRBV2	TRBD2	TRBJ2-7	CASMTSGGLDYEQYF
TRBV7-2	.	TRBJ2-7	CASSLASLSEQYF
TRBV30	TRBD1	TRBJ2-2	CAWIDRGLSTGELFF
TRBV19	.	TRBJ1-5	CASSIARSSNQPQHF
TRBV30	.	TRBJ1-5	CAWSGSTGLPNQPQHF
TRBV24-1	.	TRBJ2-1	CATSDSLEGINEQFF
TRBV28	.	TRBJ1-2	CASSLPTGSGYTF
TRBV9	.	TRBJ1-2	CASSVSGESYGYTF
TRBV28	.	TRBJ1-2	CASTYRNYGYTF
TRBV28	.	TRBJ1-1	CASSSPVFEAFF
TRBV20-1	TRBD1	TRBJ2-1	CSGDRSREQFF
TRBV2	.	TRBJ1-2	CASSLGHLLNYGYTF
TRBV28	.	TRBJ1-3	CASSFSGRTPSGNTIYF
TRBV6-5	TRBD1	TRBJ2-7	CASSRTGFSYEQYF
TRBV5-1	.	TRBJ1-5	CASSEGIGHSYQPQHF
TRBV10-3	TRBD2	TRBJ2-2	CAISGTRANTGELFF
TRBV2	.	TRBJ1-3	CASRTQDFSGNTIYF
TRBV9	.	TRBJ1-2	CASSAQGANYGYTF
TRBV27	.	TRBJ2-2	CASSLRTGELFF
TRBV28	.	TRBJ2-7	CASRSPLTEFEQYF
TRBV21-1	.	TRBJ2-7	CASSKGGRANYEQYF
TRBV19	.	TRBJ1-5	CASRHDSNRIDQPQHF
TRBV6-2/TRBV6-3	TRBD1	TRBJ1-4	CASSDREGVREKLFF